This T cell receptor beta chain derives from a study of immune heterogeneity within non-small cell lung tumors. Whole-study findings and limits: The correlation between local T-cell clonality and local tumor mutational burden was positive, moderate in strength and statistically significant, with R around 0.3.

CDR3 size: 14 residues. Germline loops: CDR1 MNHEY, CDR2 SMNVEV (reference sequence). This clonotype was seen a handful of times. Its specificity is unknown. The junction shows a germline mismatch at one end, possibly a read error. Bulk tumor genomic DNA served as template, at roughly 600 ng per sample. Surgeons took several biopsies per primary tumor, spaced far apart, during surgery. Curative surgery was undertaken by patients, who had untreated, newly diagnosed non-small cell lung cancer. TCR beta CDR3 amplification used multiplex PCR with 32 V and 13 J primers. One entry per CDR3 protein, called by TCRdb with MiXCR from the multiplex PCR reads. The table includes about 2,500 distinct CDR3 sequences, 40% to 60% detected once.

The chain is built from TRBV27 and TRBJ1-1; no clear D gene. Sequencing was done on a sample of lung tumor tissue. The origin of this receptor is a man in his fifties with non-small cell lung cancer. CDR3 nucleotides: TGTGCCAGCAGGGTAGGTTCCTTGGGCACTGAGGCTTTCTTT. The encoded protein is CASRVGSLGTEAFF.